Below are 22 T cell receptor beta chains sequenced from a single sample in a study of cytomegalovirus exposure and HLA in healthy donors. Vbeta (60) and Jbeta (13) primers were used in the PCR. The assay was immunoSEQ multiplex PCR, and TCRdb's table has in-frame clones only and misses some. This sample's clone table lists more than 90,000 clones. Sample: PBMCs. The receptors derive from a man aged 30 to 45 in good health and CMV-seronegative.

The chain carries TRBV2 and TRBJ1-3, with 7 bases aligning to TRBD1. The ends lost 3 bases at V and 4 bases at J; junction bases unmatched: 6. CDR1 is SNHLY, CDR2 FYNNEI, per germline. This CDR3 contains 15 residues. The CDR3 reads CASSERGGLGNTIYF. The DNA of the CDR3 is TGTGCCAGCAGTGAGCGAGGGGGCTTAGGAAACACCATATATTTT.

The rearrangement uses TRBV6-5 and TRBJ1-1; TRBD1 might be the D (5 bases). The CDR3 sequence is 12 residues long. Germline CDR1 and CDR2: MNHEY and SVGAGI. V lost 8 bases and J 0 bases, leaving 7 bases between the germline ends. CDR3 loop: CASRQLNTEAFF. The CDR3 bases are TGTGCCAGCCGACAGTTGAACACTGAAGCTTTCTTT.

The rearrangement links TRBV19 to TRBJ1-2; D remains unclear. Trimming shortened V by 7 bases and J by 3 bases, and 9 bases separated the two germline ends. This CDR3 region has 12 residues. In germline, CDR1 is LNHDA, CDR2 SQIVND (reference sequence). The DNA of the CDR3 is TGTGCCAGTAAGGAGGGTTACTATGGCTACACCTTC. Its protein is CASKEGYYGYTF.

This rearrangement joins TRBV25-1 to TRBJ1-2; D gene uncertain. V was shortened by 1 base and J by 8 bases, with 5 bases between the two germline ends. Germline CDR1 is MGHDK and CDR2 is SYGVNS. This CDR3 comprises 11 residues. For the CDR3, the DNA is TGTGCCAGCAGTGAATCTGGCGGCTACACCTTC. Amino acid sequence: CASSESGGYTF.

The chain employs TRBV7-7 and TRBJ2-5; the match to TRBD2 covers 8 bases. This CDR3 has 14 amino acids. The germline V gene encodes CDR1 SSHAT and CDR2 FNYEAQ (reference sequence). Germline trimming cut 5 bases from V and 4 bases from J; bases unmatched to any gene: 6. As DNA, the CDR3 is TGTGCCAGCAGCCCCCGGACTAGCTTAGAGACCCAGTACTTC. It encodes CASSPRTSLETQYF.

The V gene is TRBV5-1, the J gene TRBJ1-5; TRBD1 agrees at 8 bases. This CDR3 comprises 14 residues. The germline CDR1 and CDR2 sequences are SGHRS and YFSETQ. Unmatched junction bases numbered 7, after V lost 4 bases and J lost 7 bases. CDR3 sequence reads: CASSPQGGGQPQHF. For the CDR3, the DNA is TGCGCCAGCAGCCCACAGGGGGGAGGGCAGCCCCAGCATTTT.

This chain links TRBV18 with TRBJ2-3, with 7 nucleotides matching TRBD1. Germline trimming cut 1 base from V and 2 bases from J; bases unmatched to any gene: 6. CDR1 and CDR2 (germline): KGHSH, LQKENI. The CDR3 spans 16 residues. The CDR3 nucleotides read TGTGCCAGCTCACCACTAGGGGGCGGCACCACAGATACGCAGTATTTT. Translated, it gives CASSPLGGGTTDTQYF. The full variable domain, in which reference TRBV18 and TRBJ2-3 provide the parts outside the CDR3, is NAGVMQNPRHLVRRRGQEARLRCSPMKGHSHVYWYRQLPEEGLKFMVYLQKENIIDESGMPKERFSAEFPKEGPSILRIQQVVRGDSAAYFCASSPLGGGTTDTQYFGPGTRLTVL.

The V call is TRBV6-1, the J call TRBJ2-5; 7 bases align to TRBD2. The CDR3 is 11 residues long. With V trimmed by 6 bases and J by 11 bases, 6 bases remained unmatched. Germline CDR1 is MNHNS and CDR2 is SASEGT. The CDR3 sequence: CASSLAGEQYF. CDR3 nucleotides: TGTGCCAGCAGCTTAGCGGGTGAGCAGTACTTC.

This rearrangement joins TRBV10-3 to TRBJ2-1, with TRBD2 matching over 9 bases. The CDR3 is made up of 14 amino acids. V trimming: 11 bases; J trimming: 7 bases; junction bases outside the gene matches: 12. Germline CDR1 ENHRY, CDR2 SYGVKD. CDR3 bases: TGTGCCTCCCAAGTAGCGGGGGCCCGAAATGAGCAGTTCTTC. Residues: CASQVAGARNEQFF.

V usage is TRBV4-2 and J usage is TRBJ1-6, with 7 bases matching TRBD1. The V gene end was trimmed by 4 bases and the J gene end by 14 bases; junction bases not matched to a gene: 8. The germline CDR1 and CDR2 sequences are LGHNA and YNFKEQ. The CDR3 extends over 13 amino acids. CDR3 region: CASSRRGRTALHF. The CDR3 nucleotides read TGTGCCAGCAGCCGGAGGGGGCGAACGGCCCTCCACTTT.

V is TRBV9 and J is TRBJ2-7, with 7 bases aligning to TRBD2. The CDR3 has 15 residues. Germline CDR1 reads SGDLS; CDR2 reads YYNGEE. The trim removed 3 bases at V and 0 bases at J, leaving 6 bases unmatched. The CDR3: CASSAGTKSSYEQYF. CDR3 coding DNA: TGTGCCAGCAGCGCTGGGACTAAGAGCTCCTACGAGCAGTACTTC.

The CDR3 nucleotides are TGTGCCAGCACCCGCGGAGGGTATGGCTACACCTTC. This sequence encodes CASTRGGYGYTF. This rearrangement joins TRBV6-5 to TRBJ1-2; no definite D call. Trimming pared 7 bases from V and 5 bases from J, leaving 11 bases between. The CDR3 runs 12 residues. Germline lookup yields CDR1 MNHEY and CDR2 SVGAGI.

The chain is built from TRBV6-5 and TRBJ2-7, with TRBD1 matching over 10 bases. With 5 bases clipped from V and 4 bases from J, the junction kept 5 bases outside the gene matches. Looked up from germline, CDR1 is MNHEY and CDR2 is SVGAGI. The CDR3 is made up of 14 amino acids. The CDR3 bases are TGTGCCAGCAGTCGACAGGGGGCATCATACGAGCAGTACTTC. It is translated as CASSRQGASYEQYF.

CDR3 residues: CASNRATYEQYF. DNA for the CDR3: TGTGCCAGCAATAGAGCCACCTACGAGCAGTACTTC. This chain uses TRBV2 with TRBJ2-7; D unresolved. This CDR3 region has 12 residues. V shed 7 bases and J shed 2 bases, with 9 bases lying between them. Germline assignment: CDR1 SNHLY and CDR2 FYNNEI.

The rearrangement links TRBV28 to TRBJ2-3; tentatively, D is TRBD2 (6 bases). The CDR3 is 19 residues long. The germline V gene has CDR1 MDHEN and CDR2 SYDVKM. Trimming took off 2 bases at V and 3 bases at J, with 24 bases between the two ends. CDR3 DNA sequence: TGTGCCAGCAGTTTACCCCTTTACGGGGGAGCAAGGGTGACAGATACGCAGTATTTT. Translation gives CASSLPLYGGARVTDTQYF.

The chain employs TRBV6-1 and TRBJ1-2, with D possibly matching TRBD1 (5 bases). CDR3 length: 18 residues. V gave up 0 bases and J gave up 5 bases, with 22 bases separating them. Germline V gene lookup returns CDR1 MNHNS and CDR2 SASEGT. CDR3 coding DNA: TGTGCCAGCAGTGAAGCGCTTGGGGGACCGGGGGATCGTTATGGCTACACCTTC. Protein: CASSEALGGPGDRYGYTF.

The chain employs TRBV4-1 and TRBJ2-3; 8 bases are a match to TRBD1. CDR1 and CDR2 from the germline V gene are MGHRA and YSYEKL. V was pared by 1 base and J by 3 bases, with 9 bases of the junction left unmatched. The CDR3 has 17 amino acids. CDR3 DNA sequence: TGCGCCAGCAGCCAAGGATGGACAGGGTTTGGTACAGATACGCAGTATTTT. Translation gives CASSQGWTGFGTDTQYF.

This chain connects TRBV15 to TRBJ2-7, with D perhaps matching TRBD2 (6 bases). CDR1 LNHNV and CDR2 YYDKDF come from the germline V gene (reference sequence). Trimming pared 1 base from V and 2 bases from J, leaving 15 bases between. The CDR3 contains 16 residues. The CDR3 reads CATSRGGGAGTYEQYF. As DNA, the CDR3 is TGTGCCACCAGCAGAGGGGGCGGGGCGGGTACCTACGAGCAGTACTTC. Based on the CDR3 plus reference TRBV15 and TRBJ2-7, the full variable domain is DAMVIQNPRYQVTQFGKPVTLSCSQTLNHNVMYWYQQKSSQAPKLLFHYYDKDFNNEADTPDNFQSRRPNTSFCFLDIRSPGLGDTAMYLCATSRGGGAGTYEQYFGPGTRLTVT.

The CDR3 DNA reads as TGTGCCAGCAGAAAAGGACAGGGACGAAATGAAAAACTGTTTTTT. Translation: CASRKGQGRNEKLFF. The chain joins TRBV7-9 to TRBJ1-4; 8 bases fit TRBD1. V was clipped by 6 bases and J by 5 bases; unmatched bases: 8. CDR3 length: 15 amino acids. CDR1 SEHNR and CDR2 FQNEAQ come from the germline V gene (reference sequence).

The chain is built from TRBV7-2 and TRBJ2-6; no firm D call. The germline V gene has CDR1 SGHTA and CDR2 FQGNSA. V gave up 1 base and J gave up 4 bases, with 5 bases separating them. This CDR3 is built from 14 residues. The CDR3 is CASSLDAGANVLTF. In DNA, the CDR3 is TGTGCCAGCAGCTTAGATGCGGGGGCCAACGTCCTGACTTTC.

The chain carries TRBV25-1 and TRBJ2-2; TRBD1 aligns across 8 bases. This CDR3 contains 16 residues. Germline V CDR1 and CDR2: MGHDK, SYGVNS. V was clipped by 6 bases and J by 2 bases; unmatched bases: 8. The CDR3 here is CASRASGQANTGELFF. In DNA, the CDR3 is TGTGCCAGCAGAGCGTCGGGACAGGCAAACACCGGGGAGCTGTTTTTT. The full variable domain, in which reference TRBV25-1 and TRBJ2-2 provide the parts outside the CDR3, is EADIYQTPRYLVIGTGKKITLECSQTMGHDKMYWYQQDPGMELHLIHYSYGVNSTEKGDLSSESTVSRIRTEHFPLTLESARPSHTSQYLCASRASGQANTGELFFGEGSRLTVL.

This sequence joins TRBV11-2 and TRBJ2-5; D might be TRBD1 (6 bases). The germline gives CDR1 SGHAT, CDR2 FQNNGV. The V end lost 2 bases, the J end lost 5 bases, and 18 bases lay between the germline ends. This CDR3 has 16 residues. Here the CDR3 reads CASSLLGRGHTETQYF. Here the CDR3 DNA reads TGTGCCAGCAGCTTACTTGGCAGGGGACATACGGAGACCCAGTACTTC.